This T cell receptor (beta chain) was profiled in a study of T cell responses to AZD1222 COVID-19 vaccine (dated by TCRdb to the early 2020s). Study-wide context: A total of about 230 trial participants underwent TCR sequencing, of whom nearly 210 received two doses of AZD1222 and roughly 25 received two doses of the MenACWY control vaccine. Trial participants were enrolled by age into 18-55, 56-69 and 70-plus year subgroups, with about 150, 27 and 61 TCR-sequenced participants respectively. Overall results and qualifications from the work: Participants were mostly white British and included more females than males, and it was suggested by the authors that clonal diversity may have been underestimated. Only five to seven AZD1222 recipients were SARS-CoV-2 seropositive at baseline, limiting conclusions about previously exposed vaccinees. In the small 56-69-year group, the increase in depth fell short of significance, most likely because of low power. Spike-specific TCR breadth and depth rose significantly after two AZD1222 doses compared with day 0 and with MenACWY recipients. Reportedly, almost half of the unique spike-specific TCRs recognized epitopes lying outside the regions that are mutated in the B.1.351 and B.1.1.7 variants. The vaccine-associated CD4 TCRs covered the entire spike protein, and the dominant responses fell in regions 160-218 and 743-854. Because no day 14 peak-response samples were available, repertoires were characterized only after the peak T cell response.

As for this clone: The clone's antigen remains unknown. Base qualities are missing; no much larger clone stands one base away.

The CDR3 regions of human TCRbeta chains were analyzed by immunosequencing. The authors' analysis ran thus. TCRs in the repertoires were compared against a reference library of SARS-CoV-2-specific TCRs that had been generated with the MIRA antigen-specificity platform. Breadth meant the fraction of unique TCRs that were SARS-CoV-2-associated, whereas depth meant the fraction of total T cells that were SARS-CoV-2-associated. Using the MIRA data, each spike-specific TCR was assigned both to the spike region to which the TCR was reactive and to a CD4 or CD8 class. Log10-transformed breadth and depth values were compared by one-way ANOVA with Sidak's multiple comparisons tests. The immuneACCESS repertoire file appears here via TCRdb, limited to in-frame rearrangements. These files lack a portion of the clones; in checked studies, under half of the deficit traces to unresolved V genes, and the cause of the others is not known. V and J calls and clone size follow that table, whereas D and trimming were derived from the DNA. The sample data list fewer than 150,000 clones, and around 88% of these were observed just once. The ten largest clones add up to approximately 6.5% of the sample.

CDR1 is given as LNHDA and CDR2 as SQIVND, both from the germline V gene (reference sequence). From cysteine to phenylalanine, the CDR3 is 15 amino acids long. The read is trimmed to its CDR3 DNA, 45 bases read in frame from base 1. Relative to germline, V is 3 bases shorter and J is 5 bases shorter, with 13 bases between their ends. Reading the label with the study, this specimen's time point is: about 28 days (+/-7) after the second vaccine dose. AZD1222 recipients given second doses at about 4 weeks or at about 12 weeks were pooled, since spike-specific TCR depth and breadth were not found to differ between the two schedules. Samples from vaccinated people were obtained from the UK trials COV001 and COV002, which included a single-blind randomized controlled phase 2/3 trial of AZD1222 (ChAdOx1 nCoV-19) in healthy adults. For TCRbeta chain sequencing, PBMC samples were collected from trial participants at day 0 and at day 28 after the second dose.

The sequencing here drew on peripheral blood, taken 28 days after the second AZD1222 dose. This chain joins TRBV19 to TRBJ2-2; TRBD1 is possibly the D segment (7 matching bases). This receptor was obtained from an adult who received the AZD1222 COVID-19 vaccine. The sequenced DNA is TGTGCCAGTAGTATTTGGCAGGGGGGTACCGGGGAGCTGTTTTTT. The resulting protein is CASSIWQGGTGELFF.